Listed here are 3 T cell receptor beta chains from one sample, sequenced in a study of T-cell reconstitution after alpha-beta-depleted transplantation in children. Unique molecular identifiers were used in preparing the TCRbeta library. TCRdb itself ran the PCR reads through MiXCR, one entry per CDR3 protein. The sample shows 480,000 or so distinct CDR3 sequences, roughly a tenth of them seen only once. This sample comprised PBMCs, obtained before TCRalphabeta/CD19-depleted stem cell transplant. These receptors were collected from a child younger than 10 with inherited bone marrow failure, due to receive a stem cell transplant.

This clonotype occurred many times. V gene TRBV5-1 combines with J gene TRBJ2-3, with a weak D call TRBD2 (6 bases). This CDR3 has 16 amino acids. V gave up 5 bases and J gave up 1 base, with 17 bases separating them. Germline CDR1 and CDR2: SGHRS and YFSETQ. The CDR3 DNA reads TGCGCCAGCAGTCGCCCCGCGGCTAGCGGCACAGATACGCAGTATTTT. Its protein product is CASSRPAASGTDTQYF.

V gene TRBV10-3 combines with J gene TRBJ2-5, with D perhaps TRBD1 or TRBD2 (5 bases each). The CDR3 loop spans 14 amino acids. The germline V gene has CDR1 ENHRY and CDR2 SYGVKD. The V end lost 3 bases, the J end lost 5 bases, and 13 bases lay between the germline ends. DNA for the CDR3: TGTGCCATCAGTGAATACAGCGAGGGGGAGACCCAGTACTTC. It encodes CAISEYSEGETQYF.

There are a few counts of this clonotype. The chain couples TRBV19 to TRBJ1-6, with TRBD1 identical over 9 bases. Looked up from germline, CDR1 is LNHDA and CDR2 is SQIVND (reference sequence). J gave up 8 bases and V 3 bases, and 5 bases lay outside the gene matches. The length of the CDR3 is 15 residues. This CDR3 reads CASSIGDRGYSPLHF. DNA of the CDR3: TGTGCCAGTAGTATCGGAGACAGGGGGTATTCACCCCTCCACTTT.